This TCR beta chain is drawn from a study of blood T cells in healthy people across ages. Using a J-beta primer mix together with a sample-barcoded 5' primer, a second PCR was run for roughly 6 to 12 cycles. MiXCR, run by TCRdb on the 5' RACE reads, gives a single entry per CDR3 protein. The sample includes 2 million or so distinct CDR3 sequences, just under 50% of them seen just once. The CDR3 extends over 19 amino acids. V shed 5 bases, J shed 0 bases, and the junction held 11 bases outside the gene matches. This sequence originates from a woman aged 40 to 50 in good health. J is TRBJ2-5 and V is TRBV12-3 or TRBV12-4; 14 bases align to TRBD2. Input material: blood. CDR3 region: CASSSRKTSGGVNQETQYF. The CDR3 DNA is TGTGCCAGCAGTAGCCGTAAGACTAGCGGGGGGGTAAACCAAGAGACCCAGTACTTC.